This T cell receptor beta chain was recovered during a study of graft-versus-host responses after intestinal transplantation. For the study at large: After anti-thymocyte globulin induction, recipients took tacrolimus and steroids for approximately 3 years.

Data came from immunoSEQ multiplex PCR; TCRdb stores just in-frame clones and leaves some out. The table records fewer than 150,000 clones, roughly nine tenths of them present only once. This CDR3 region has 13 residues. Trimming took off 2 bases at V and 2 bases at J, with 7 bases between the two ends. Germline V CDR1 and CDR2: SGHRS, YFSETQ. Study-level points and caveats: Analysis identified GvH clones in recipient marrow, with some appearing first in ileum or blood.

As concerns this clone: The antigen is unknown. The sample carries other DNA sequences with the same CDR3.

V gene TRBV5-1 combines with J gene TRBJ2-5; D remains ambiguous. The sample in question was unstimulated CD4+ T cells sorted from spleen or lymph node cells, obtained before intestinal transplant. This TCR was sampled from a human donor who received an intestinal transplant. The chain's CDR3 is CASSFGGQETQYF. The CDR3, as DNA: TGCGCCAGCAGCTTTGGCGGTCAAGAGACCCAGTACTTC. Full variable domain (missing parts from reference TRBV5-1 and TRBJ2-5): KAGVTQTPRYLIKTRGQQVTLSCSPISGHRSVSWYQQTPGQGLQFLFEYFSETQRNKGNFPGRFSGRQFSNSRSEMNVSTLELGDSALYLCASSFGGQETQYFGPGTRLLVL.